This T cell receptor (beta chain) was identified during a study of shared clonotypes between healthy human individuals (dated by TCRdb to the early 2020s). Study-level background: Three men and two women, aged 18 to 49 years, made up the cohort. Blood TCR repertoires of roughly five healthy adults were deeply sequenced to estimate repertoire size and the extent of clonotype sharing between individuals. Libraries were prepared and TCR repertoires were sequenced by different laboratories using diverse techniques, in order to increase sequencing depth and limit assay-specific biases. Leukapheresis yielded between about 0.85 and 10 billion PBMCs per donor. The investigation overall reported the following: Based on pairwise subsampling, the degree of clonotype sharing among donors was expected to be affected by sequencing depth. The genetic and exposure-history diversity represented was limited by the small number of donors. Only blood was sampled, and tissue TCR repertoires likely differ from those in blood.

The donors were healthy, HIV-negative adults with no recently reported acute infections or vaccinations. Only Caucasian adults living in Nashville, Tennessee, USA were represented among the donors. For unsorted samples, some 100 million PBMCs were counted, and genomic DNA was extracted using the QIAamp DNA Blood Mini kit. Blood was collected by leukapheresis, and PBMCs were isolated by Ficoll-Histopaque density gradient centrifugation and then cryopreserved in liquid nitrogen vapor phase. A note on this clone: Its cognate antigen has yet to be identified. Base qualities are not provided; no much larger clone lies one nucleotide away.

The CDR1 and CDR2 encoded by the germline V gene are MDHEN and SYDVKM. The CDR3 covers 14 residues, taking in both the cysteine and the phenylalanine. Of the read, only the CDR3 DNA is kept; its 42 bases are in frame from base 1. Ends trimmed: V by 7 bases, J by 4 bases; bases unmatched to a gene: 4. Using the deep immunoSEQ assay, multiplex PCR amplified TCR CDR3 regions from genomic DNA. For each cell subset, the extracted genomic DNA was distributed evenly across all wells of several immunoSEQ 96-well plates, and each plate served as one replicate. Each replicate PCR for unsorted PBMC received about 300 ng genomic DNA, equal to 30,000 to 35,000 T cell genomes. Unsorted PBMC genomic DNA was sequenced across ten immunoSEQ deep assay plates. Purified libraries were quantified with a Qubit 3.0 fluorometer, sized on a Bioanalyzer 2100, and re-quantified with the KAPA Library Quantification kit. Every immunoSEQ 96-well plate was sequenced on a dedicated single-read 150-cycle Illumina NextSeq 550 flow cell. In the original analysis: Because only junctional sequences without quality scores were contained in the immunoSEQ output, filtering matching that applied to full-length reads could not be performed. To assign V/J genes and CDR3, sequences were annotated using PyIR, a Python wrapper for IgBLAST v1.9, with IMGT germline references. Reads were removed for weak V/J assignments (E-value above 1e-6), missing CDR3, stop codons, out-of-frame junctions, or ambiguous translated residues. V3J clonotypes were defined as sequences sharing the same inferred V gene, J gene, and CDR3 amino acid sequence. Percentage overlap between repertoires was computed as shared unique clonotypes divided by the size of the smaller repertoire. RTK rarefaction, the Chao1 estimator, and Recon v2.1 estimates of unobserved clonotypes were used to assess repertoire richness. In its TCRdb copy, this immuneACCESS table keeps in-frame sequences only and misses some clones. Where compared with another copy, unresolved V genes explain less than half of these, and the others have no known cause. That table furnishes V, J and clone size, whereas the DNA furnished D and trimming. The table for this sample lists around 430,000 clones; about 76% of them were counted only once. 13% of the sample is in the top ten clones.

The TCR was taken from a woman aged 40 to 49 in good health. Some clones in this sample may be carry-over from other donors' samples. Sequencing was performed on PBMCs. The chain links TRBV28 with TRBJ2-3; TRBD1 matches 11 bases in the middle. The sequenced DNA: TGTGCCAGCACGGGACAGGGGGGAGCAGATACGCAGTATTTT. This encodes CASTGQGGADTQYF.